This T cell receptor (beta chain) comes out of a study of shared clonotypes between healthy human individuals. About the study: Each donor contributed plates that comprised three CD4 naive, three CD4 memory, two CD8 naive and one CD8 memory.

Profiling relied on immunoSEQ multiplex PCR, and the TCRdb table lists in-frame clones only, not all of them. The sample shows 980,000 or so clones, more than 75% of them seen only once. V gave up 2 bases and J gave up 5 bases, with 20 bases separating them. The CDR3 spans 17 residues. Germline values: CDR1 SNHLY, CDR2 FYNNEI. The material sequenced was memory CD4+ T cells sorted from blood. The subset denotes: CD45RA-negative fraction. The J gene is TRBJ2-3, the V gene TRBV2; weak D call: TRBD2 (5 bases). This TCR was sampled from a man between 18 and 35 years old in good health. CDR3 in amino acids: CASSETFAGGLVDTQYF. In DNA, the CDR3 is TGTGCCAGCAGTGAAACGTTTGCGGGTGGATTGGTAGATACGCAGTATTTT.